The table lists the clone carrying this TCR beta chain with a few counts. The antigen is undetermined. Both TRBC1 and TRBC2 were covered by a beta constant-region primer of two equimolar oligonucleotides. Using its own MiXCR run on the UMI-ligation and nested PCR reads, TCRdb lists one record per CDR3 protein. The sample includes under 100,000 distinct CDR3 sequences, 6% to 7.5% of them seen just once. The sample originates from a study of naive and memory T cell subsets. The J segment lost 8 bases and the V segment lost 1 base, leaving 5 bases of the junction unmatched. CDR1 and CDR2 (germline): SGHDN, FVKESK. This CDR3 has 14 amino acids. General study points: Activation and differentiation may alter RNA-based TCR counts.

The sample consisted of central memory CD4+ T cells from blood. The origin of this receptor is a human donor in good health. The genes are TRBV14 and TRBJ1-2, with 9 nucleotides matching TRBD1. The CDR3 protein is CASSQAGQGIGYTF. CDR3 nucleotides: TGTGCCAGCAGCCAAGCCGGACAGGGGATCGGCTACACCTTC. The full variable domain, with the rest looked up from reference TRBV14 and TRBJ1-2, is EAGVTQFPSHSVIEKGQTVTLRCDPISGHDNLYWYRRVMGKEIKFLLHFVKESKQDESGMPNNRFLAERTGGTYSTLKVQPAELEDSGVYFCASSQAGQGIGYTFGSGTRLTVV.